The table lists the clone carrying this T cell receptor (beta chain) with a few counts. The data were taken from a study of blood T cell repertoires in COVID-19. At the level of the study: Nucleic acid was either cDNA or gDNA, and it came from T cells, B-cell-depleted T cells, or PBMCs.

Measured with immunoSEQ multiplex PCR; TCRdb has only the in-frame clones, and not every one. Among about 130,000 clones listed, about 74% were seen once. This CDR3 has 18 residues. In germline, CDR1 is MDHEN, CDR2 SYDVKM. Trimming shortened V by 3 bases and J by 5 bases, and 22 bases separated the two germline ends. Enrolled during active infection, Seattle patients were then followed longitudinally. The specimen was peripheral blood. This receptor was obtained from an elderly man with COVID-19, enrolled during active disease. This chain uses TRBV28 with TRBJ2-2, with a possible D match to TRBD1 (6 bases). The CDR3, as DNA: TGTGCCAGCAGTTTCGTGGGGGCAGGTGGGGATACTACCGGGGAGCTGTTTTTT. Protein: CASSFVGAGGDTTGELFF.